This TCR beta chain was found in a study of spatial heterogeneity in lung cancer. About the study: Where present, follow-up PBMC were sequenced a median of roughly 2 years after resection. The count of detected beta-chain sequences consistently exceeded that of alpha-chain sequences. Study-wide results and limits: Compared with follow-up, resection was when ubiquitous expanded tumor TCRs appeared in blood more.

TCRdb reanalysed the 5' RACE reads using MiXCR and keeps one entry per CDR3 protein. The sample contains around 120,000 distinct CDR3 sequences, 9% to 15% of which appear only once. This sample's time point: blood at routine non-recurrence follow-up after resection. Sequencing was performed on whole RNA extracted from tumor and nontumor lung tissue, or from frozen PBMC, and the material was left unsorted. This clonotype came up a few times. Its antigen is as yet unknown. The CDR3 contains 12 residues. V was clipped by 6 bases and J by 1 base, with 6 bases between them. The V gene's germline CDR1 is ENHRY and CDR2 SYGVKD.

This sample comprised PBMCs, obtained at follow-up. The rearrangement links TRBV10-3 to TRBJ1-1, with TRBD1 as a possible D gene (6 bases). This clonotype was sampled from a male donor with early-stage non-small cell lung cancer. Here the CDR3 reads CAIRTGNTEAFF. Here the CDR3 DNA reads TGTGCCATCAGGACAGGGAACACTGAAGCTTTCTTT.